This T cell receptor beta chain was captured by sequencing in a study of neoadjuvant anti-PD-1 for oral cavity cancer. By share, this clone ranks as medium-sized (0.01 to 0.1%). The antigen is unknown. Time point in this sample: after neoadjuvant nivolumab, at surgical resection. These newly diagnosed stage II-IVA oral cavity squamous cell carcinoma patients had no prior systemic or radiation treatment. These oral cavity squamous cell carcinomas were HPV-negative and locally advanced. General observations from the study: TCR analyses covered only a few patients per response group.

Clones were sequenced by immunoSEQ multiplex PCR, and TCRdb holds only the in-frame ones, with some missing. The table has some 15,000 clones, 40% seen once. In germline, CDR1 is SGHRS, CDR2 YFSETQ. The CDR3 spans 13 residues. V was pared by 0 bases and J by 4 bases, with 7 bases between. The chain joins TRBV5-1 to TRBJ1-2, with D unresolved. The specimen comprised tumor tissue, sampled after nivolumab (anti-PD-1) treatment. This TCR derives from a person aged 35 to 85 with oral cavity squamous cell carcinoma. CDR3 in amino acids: CASSLGTVYGYTF. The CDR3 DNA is TGCGCCAGCAGCTTGGGAACGGTCTATGGCTACACCTTC. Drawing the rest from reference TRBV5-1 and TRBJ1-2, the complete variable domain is KAGVTQTPRYLIKTRGQQVTLSCSPISGHRSVSWYQQTPGQGLQFLFEYFSETQRNKGNFPGRFSGRQFSNSRSEMNVSTLELGDSALYLCASSLGTVYGYTFGSGTRLTVV.